These T cell receptor beta chains were read from a single sample in a study of blood T cell repertoires in COVID-19. Clones were sequenced by immunoSEQ multiplex PCR, and TCRdb holds only the in-frame ones, with some missing. This table holds roughly 100,000 clones, 82% found once. What was sequenced was peripheral blood. These receptors came from a man between 60 and 75 years old with acute or convalescent COVID-19. The CDR3 runs from the conserved cysteine through the conserved F or W. Fields, in order: D gene, J gene, clone size, CDR3 length, V gene, CDR3 protein, CDR3 DNA. D genes are given only for firm matches. Where a row states a size, it is once, few, many or the class of an expanded clone; other rows omit it.

d_gene: -
j_gene: TRBJ2-1
abundance: -
len: 14
v_gene: TRBV19
CDR3aa: CASSIAREGNEQFF
CDR3nt: TGTGCCAGTAGTATTGCTCGTGAGGGCAATGAGCAGTTCTTC

d_gene: -
j_gene: TRBJ1-2
abundance: -
len: 15
v_gene: TRBV18
CDR3aa: CASSATQGKESGYTF
CDR3nt: TGTGCCAGCTCAGCGACCCAGGGGAAAGAGTCTGGCTACACCTTC

d_gene: -
j_gene: TRBJ2-1
abundance: -
len: 14
v_gene: TRBV15
CDR3aa: CATSVGRGGNEQFF
CDR3nt: TGTGCCACCAGCGTTGGGCGGGGAGGCAATGAGCAGTTCTTC

d_gene: TRBD1
j_gene: TRBJ2-3
abundance: -
len: 15
v_gene: TRBV5-5
CDR3aa: CASSSGQGVGDTQYF
CDR3nt: TGTGCCAGCAGCTCAGGACAGGGTGTTGGAGATACGCAGTATTTT

d_gene: -
j_gene: TRBJ2-2
abundance: -
len: 15
v_gene: TRBV6-5
CDR3aa: CASSLRSPGSGELFF
CDR3nt: TGTGCCAGCAGCCTAAGGAGTCCTGGGAGCGGGGAGCTGTTTTTT

d_gene: -
j_gene: TRBJ1-6
abundance: -
len: 13
v_gene: TRBV12-3/TRBV12-4
CDR3aa: CASSSPQPSPLHF
CDR3nt: TGTGCCAGCAGTTCCCCACAACCGTCACCCCTCCACTTT

d_gene: -
j_gene: TRBJ2-1
abundance: -
len: 15
v_gene: TRBV2
CDR3aa: CASSRGGPLGNEQFF
CDR3nt: TGTGCCAGCTCTAGGGGGGGGCCCTTGGGCAATGAGCAGTTCTTC

d_gene: TRBD1
j_gene: TRBJ2-1
abundance: -
len: 16
v_gene: TRBV3-1/TRBV3-2
CDR3aa: CASSAQTGGLINEQFF
CDR3nt: TGTGCCAGCAGCGCCCAAACAGGGGGCTTGATCAATGAGCAGTTCTTC

d_gene: -
j_gene: TRBJ1-1
abundance: -
len: 12
v_gene: TRBV7-9
CDR3aa: CATAGGGAEAFF
CDR3nt: TGTGCCACCGCAGGAGGGGGGGCTGAAGCTTTCTTT

d_gene: -
j_gene: TRBJ2-7
abundance: -
len: 12
v_gene: TRBV29-1
CDR3aa: CSVGQQPYEQYF
CDR3nt: TGCAGCGTAGGACAGCAACCGTACGAGCAGTACTTC

d_gene: TRBD1
j_gene: TRBJ2-5
abundance: -
len: 12
v_gene: TRBV7-2
CDR3aa: CASSSSQGASYF
CDR3nt: TGTGCCAGCAGCTCATCACAGGGGGCGAGTTACTTC

d_gene: -
j_gene: TRBJ2-3
abundance: -
len: 15
v_gene: TRBV7-9
CDR3aa: CASSSPGGATDTQYF
CDR3nt: TGTGCCAGCAGCTCCCCCGGCGGAGCCACAGATACGCAGTATTTT

d_gene: TRBD2
j_gene: TRBJ2-7
abundance: -
len: 14
v_gene: TRBV19
CDR3aa: CASSGPGLVREQYF
CDR3nt: TGTGCCAGTAGCGGTCCCGGACTAGTCCGCGAGCAGTACTTC

d_gene: -
j_gene: TRBJ1-5
abundance: -
len: 13
v_gene: TRBV12-3/TRBV12-4
CDR3aa: CASSLRGQVPQHF
CDR3nt: TGTGCCAGCAGTTTACGAGGGCAGGTACCCCAGCATTTT

d_gene: TRBD2
j_gene: TRBJ2-5
abundance: -
len: 16
v_gene: TRBV7-9
CDR3aa: CASSLAKRGGQETQYF
CDR3nt: TGTGCCAGCAGCTTAGCGAAGCGGGGGGGCCAAGAGACCCAGTACTTC

d_gene: -
j_gene: TRBJ2-1
abundance: -
len: 15
v_gene: TRBV4-3
CDR3aa: CASSQGDPRVNEQFF
CDR3nt: TGCGCCAGCAGCCAAGGAGACCCCCGGGTGAATGAGCAGTTCTTC

d_gene: TRBD1
j_gene: TRBJ2-7
abundance: -
len: 16
v_gene: TRBV3-1/TRBV3-2
CDR3aa: CASSQEEGTGAYEQYF
CDR3nt: TGTGCCAGCAGCCAAGAGGAGGGGACAGGAGCCTACGAGCAGTACTTC

d_gene: -
j_gene: TRBJ1-1
abundance: -
len: 13
v_gene: TRBV5-1
CDR3aa: CASSSIVNTEAFF
CDR3nt: TGCGCCAGCAGCTCTATAGTGAACACTGAAGCTTTCTTT

d_gene: TRBD1
j_gene: TRBJ2-7
abundance: -
len: 14
v_gene: TRBV5-1
CDR3aa: CASSLTGDPREQYF
CDR3nt: TGCGCCAGCAGCTTAACAGGGGATCCCCGCGAGCAGTACTTC

d_gene: -
j_gene: TRBJ1-2
abundance: -
len: 15
v_gene: TRBV6-6
CDR3aa: CASSPLPGENYGYTF
CDR3nt: TGTGCCAGCAGCCCCCTGCCAGGGGAAAACTATGGCTACACCTTC

d_gene: -
j_gene: TRBJ2-1
abundance: few
len: 13
v_gene: TRBV12-3/TRBV12-4
CDR3aa: CASSILLVTEQFF
CDR3nt: TGTGCCAGCAGTATTCTACTAGTAACTGAGCAGTTCTTC

d_gene: -
j_gene: TRBJ2-3
abundance: -
len: 12
v_gene: TRBV28
CDR3aa: CASSSTVLWQYF
CDR3nt: TGTGCCAGCAGTTCGACAGTGCTATGGCAGTATTTT

d_gene: -
j_gene: TRBJ1-4
abundance: -
len: 15
v_gene: TRBV5-1
CDR3aa: CASSLGGQTNEKLFF
CDR3nt: TGCGCCAGCAGCTTGGGAGGACAAACTAATGAAAAACTGTTTTTT

d_gene: -
j_gene: TRBJ2-5
abundance: -
len: 13
v_gene: TRBV5-1
CDR3aa: CASSPTEAKTQYF
CDR3nt: TGCGCCAGCAGCCCGACAGAGGCGAAGACCCAGTACTTC

d_gene: -
j_gene: TRBJ2-1
abundance: -
len: 16
v_gene: TRBV5-4
CDR3aa: CASSSLGGSSYNEQFF
CDR3nt: TGTGCCAGCAGCTCCCTGGGGGGAAGCTCCTACAATGAGCAGTTCTTC

d_gene: TRBD1
j_gene: TRBJ2-6
abundance: -
len: 18
v_gene: TRBV7-3
CDR3aa: CASSSRTGGVLGANVLTF
CDR3nt: TGTGCCAGCAGCTCCCGGACAGGGGGGGTGTTAGGGGCCAACGTCCTGACTTTC

d_gene: -
j_gene: TRBJ1-4
abundance: few
len: 16
v_gene: TRBV5-1
CDR3aa: CASITTPGATNEKLFF
CDR3nt: TGCGCCAGCATCACCACCCCCGGGGCAACTAATGAAAAACTGTTTTTT

d_gene: TRBD2
j_gene: TRBJ2-1
abundance: once
len: 16
v_gene: TRBV19
CDR3aa: CASSILAGGSYNEQFF
CDR3nt: TGTGCCAGTAGTATTCTAGCGGGAGGCTCCTACAATGAGCAGTTCTTC

d_gene: TRBD1
j_gene: TRBJ1-5
abundance: -
len: 16
v_gene: TRBV3-1/TRBV3-2
CDR3aa: CASSQDGGQGSQPQHF
CDR3nt: TGTGCCAGCAGCCAAGATGGAGGACAGGGAAGCCAGCCCCAGCATTTT

d_gene: TRBD2
j_gene: TRBJ2-2
abundance: -
len: 15
v_gene: TRBV5-4
CDR3aa: CASSPGLADTGELFF
CDR3nt: TGTGCCAGCAGCCCGGGACTAGCGGACACCGGGGAGCTGTTTTTT

d_gene: -
j_gene: TRBJ2-1
abundance: -
len: 15
v_gene: TRBV5-4
CDR3aa: CASSLGAGPYNEQFF
CDR3nt: TGTGCCAGCAGCTTAGGGGCGGGACCTTACAATGAGCAGTTCTTC

d_gene: -
j_gene: TRBJ2-5
abundance: -
len: 16
v_gene: TRBV15
CDR3aa: CATSRVGGTLQETQYF
CDR3nt: TGTGCCACCAGCAGAGTAGGGGGAACTCTCCAAGAGACCCAGTACTTC

d_gene: -
j_gene: TRBJ2-2
abundance: -
len: 15
v_gene: TRBV7-3
CDR3aa: CASSLNSMNTGELFF
CDR3nt: TGTGCCAGCAGCTTGAACTCGATGAACACCGGGGAGCTGTTTTTT

d_gene: TRBD2
j_gene: TRBJ2-7
abundance: -
len: 15
v_gene: TRBV12-5
CDR3aa: CASGLSLAGAYEQYF
CDR3nt: TGTGCTAGTGGTTTGAGTCTAGCGGGGGCCTACGAGCAGTACTTC

d_gene: -
j_gene: TRBJ2-1
abundance: -
len: 16
v_gene: TRBV4-1
CDR3aa: CASSRRDLSSYNEQFF
CDR3nt: TGCGCCAGCAGCCGGAGAGACTTGAGCTCCTACAATGAGCAGTTCTTC

d_gene: TRBD2
j_gene: TRBJ2-5
abundance: -
len: 13
v_gene: TRBV18
CDR3aa: CASSQRGTETQYF
CDR3nt: TGTGCCAGCTCACAGCGGGGAACAGAGACCCAGTACTTC

d_gene: -
j_gene: TRBJ2-2
abundance: once
len: 12
v_gene: TRBV5-1
CDR3aa: CASSFGAGELFF
CDR3nt: TGCGCCAGCAGCTTCGGGGCCGGGGAGCTGTTTTTT

d_gene: TRBD1
j_gene: TRBJ2-1
abundance: -
len: 15
v_gene: TRBV24-1
CDR3aa: CATSDRDRADNEQFF
CDR3nt: TGTGCCACCAGTGATCGGGACAGGGCGGACAATGAGCAGTTCTTC

d_gene: -
j_gene: TRBJ1-1
abundance: -
len: 13
v_gene: TRBV12-3/TRBV12-4
CDR3aa: CASSSPQGPEAFF
CDR3nt: TGTGCCAGCAGTTCCCCACAGGGCCCTGAAGCTTTCTTT

d_gene: TRBD2
j_gene: TRBJ2-3
abundance: few
len: 14
v_gene: TRBV5-1
CDR3aa: CASRPGLATDTQYF
CDR3nt: TGCGCCAGCAGACCCGGACTAGCTACAGATACGCAGTATTTT

d_gene: -
j_gene: TRBJ1-3
abundance: -
len: 12
v_gene: TRBV29-1
CDR3aa: CSASVSGNTIYF
CDR3nt: TGCAGCGCGTCAGTCTCTGGAAACACCATATATTTT